These 19 T cell receptor beta chains came from one sample sequenced in a study of shared clonotypes between healthy human individuals (dated by TCRdb to 2020 to 2021). The library was made by the immunoSEQ multiplex PCR assay. Sourced from immuneACCESS, this table was stored by TCRdb with only in-frame sequences that have V and J called. A share of the clones is absent; for the studies checked, an unresolved V gene accounts for under half, and the remainder has no known explanation. The sample data list 150,000 to 200,000 clones, and approximately 61% of these were observed just once. Of the sample, 8.5% to 12% falls within the top ten clones. Sequenced material: memory CD4+ T cells sorted from blood. Interpreted using the paper, the cell subset or site label stands for: CD45RA-negative fraction. The receptors were gathered from a man in his thirties or forties in good health.

This clone was recorded at least ten times. This chain uses TRBV10-2 with TRBJ2-5, with 9 nucleotides matching TRBD2. Germline V CDR1 and CDR2: WSHSY, SAAADI. The CDR3 is 13 amino acids. Losses at the gene ends were 8 bases for V and 8 bases for J; bases not matched to a gene: 9. CDR3 nucleotide sequence: TGCGCCAGCCAATTAGCGGGAGAGATTACCCAGTACTTC. Its protein product is CASQLAGEITQYF.

The rearrangement links TRBV5-5 to TRBJ1-2; D remains ambiguous. Trimming took off 1 base at V and 0 bases at J, with 7 bases between the two ends. The CDR3 totals 14 residues. Germline-derived CDR1 and CDR2 are SGHKS and YYEKEE (reference sequence). The CDR3 region is CASSLQATNYGYTF. The CDR3, as DNA: TGTGCCAGCAGCTTGCAGGCTACTAACTATGGCTACACCTTC.

The CDR3 sequence: CASSPPRASGSEKQFF. DNA for the CDR3: TGTGCCAGCAGCCCACCAAGGGCTAGCGGGAGCGAGAAGCAGTTCTTC. This chain links TRBV7-9 with TRBJ2-1; TRBD2 aligns across 10 bases. Germline V gene sequence: CDR1 SEHNR, CDR2 FQNEAQ (reference sequence). The CDR3 has 16 amino acids. Trimming took 5 bases from V and 11 from J; bases not matched to a gene: 15. The whole variable domain, remainder taken from reference TRBV7-9 and TRBJ2-1, is DTGVSQNPRHKITKRGQNVTFRCDPISEHNRLYWYRQTLGQGPEFLTYFQNEAQLEKSRLLSDRFSAERPKGSFSTLEIQRTEQGDSAMYLCASSPPRASGSEKQFFGPGTRLTVL.

This clone has a handful of counts. CDR3 nucleotide sequence: TGTGCCATCAGTGAGTCGACTCTGGCCGCAAGTCTCGGAAACACCATATATTTT. This encodes CAISESTLAASLGNTIYF. The rearrangement joins TRBV10-3 to TRBJ1-3; D is ambiguous. V was pared by 0 bases and J by 4 bases, with 19 bases between. CDR1 ENHRY and CDR2 SYGVKD come from the germline V gene. The CDR3 covers 18 residues.

This clone was detected ten times or more. The chain employs TRBV7-2 and TRBJ2-1; D gene uncertain. Germline V gives CDR1 SGHTA, CDR2 FQGNSA. The CDR3 has 13 amino acids. Trimming cost V 2 bases and J 4 bases, with 6 bases left between them. CDR3 bases: TGTGCCAGCAGCTTACAGGTTTACAATGAGCAGTTCTTC. Its protein is CASSLQVYNEQFF.

The chain's CDR3 is CASSPSRTSYEQYF. The CDR3 nucleotides are TGCGCCAGCAGTCCTAGCAGAACCTCCTACGAGCAGTACTTC. The rearrangement uses TRBV5-1 and TRBJ2-7, with D perhaps TRBD2 (5 bases). Germline V CDR1 and CDR2: SGHRS, YFSETQ. V dropped 5 bases and J dropped 0 bases, with 12 bases sitting between them. The CDR3 is made up of 14 amino acids.

Notes on this clone: In the same sample, other DNA sequences code for this CDR3. The V and J genes are TRBV5-1 and TRBJ2-5; the match to TRBD2 covers 7 bases. The length of the CDR3 is 13 residues. The V gene's germline CDR1 is SGHRS and CDR2 YFSETQ. V was pared by 4 bases and J by 2 bases, with 2 bases of the junction left unmatched. The CDR3 DNA reads TGCGCCAGCAGCGGGGGGGGGCAAGAGACCCAGTACTTC. Amino acid sequence: CASSGGGQETQYF.

This clone was counted between two and nine times. V gene TRBV6-4 combines with J gene TRBJ2-5; 7 bases agree with TRBD2. This CDR3 has 16 amino acids. The V segment lost 6 bases and the J segment 5 bases; nucleotides outside the gene matches: 15. CDR1 and CDR2 (germline): MRHNA, SNTAGT. In nucleotides, the CDR3 is TGTGCCAGCAGGACGCAACTAGCGAAGGAGTCGGAGACCCAGTACTTC. It codes for CASRTQLAKESETQYF.

J is TRBJ2-7 and V is TRBV18, with D possibly matching TRBD2 (7 bases). V was pared by 3 bases and J by 2 bases, with 14 bases between. The CDR3 has 15 amino acids. Per germline, CDR1 KGHSH and CDR2 LQKENI. The CDR3 sequence is CASSPQVGGPYEQYF. The CDR3, as DNA: TGTGCCAGCTCACCGCAGGTCGGGGGGCCCTACGAGCAGTACTTC.

V is TRBV20-1 and J is TRBJ2-2, with D hard to call. This CDR3 has 11 residues. Between the trimmed V and J ends, which lost 1 base and 7 bases, there was a span of 4 bases. Germline CDR1 DFQATT, CDR2 SNEGSKA (reference sequence). For the CDR3, the DNA is TGCAGTGCTAGAGGGAGCGGGGAGCTGTTTTTT. Protein product: CSARGSGELFF.

This chain uses TRBV14 with TRBJ1-5, with D unclear. This CDR3 region has 17 residues. V was clipped by 4 bases and J by 3 bases, with 19 bases between them. Germline values: CDR1 SGHDN, CDR2 FVKESK. This CDR3 is CASSRTGRLRDNQPQHF. For the CDR3, the DNA is TGTGCCAGCAGCCGGACTGGACGGCTCCGGGACAATCAGCCCCAGCATTTT.

Only a few counts were recorded for this clone. The chain carries TRBV10-3 and TRBJ1-1; 7 nucleotides align to TRBD1. The germline CDR1 and CDR2 sequences are ENHRY and SYGVKD. Trimming cost V 4 bases and J 3 bases; bases outside gene matches: 5. This CDR3 spans 14 amino acids. This CDR3 is CAISAQQGYTEAFF. CDR3 DNA: TGTGCCATCAGTGCCCAACAGGGGTACACTGAAGCTTTCTTT.

The chain recombines TRBV20-1 with TRBJ2-7, with D maybe TRBD1 (5 bases). V shed 7 bases and J shed 2 bases, with 9 bases lying between them. This CDR3 region has 11 residues. Looked up from germline, CDR1 is DFQATT and CDR2 is SNEGSKA (reference sequence). The CDR3 region has the DNA TGCAGTGTCAGGGCCGCCTACGAGCAGTACTTC. Its translation: CSVRAAYEQYF.

The V gene is TRBV2, the J gene TRBJ2-7; 7 bases line up with TRBD2. CDR3 length equals 15 residues. The ends lost 7 bases at V and 4 bases at J; junction bases unmatched: 13. CDR1 is SNHLY and CDR2 is FYNNEI in the germline V gene. CDR3 sequence: CASKANGGELYEQYF. Here the CDR3 DNA reads TGTGCCAGCAAAGCTAATGGGGGGGAACTATACGAGCAGTACTTC.

V usage is TRBV7-1 and J usage is TRBJ2-1, with a weak D call TRBD2 (5 bases). TRBV7-1 qualifies as an ORF whose function is uncertain. V gave up 4 bases and J gave up 3 bases, with 13 bases separating them. The CDR3 runs to 15 residues. Written as DNA, the CDR3 is TGTGCCAGCAGCTTAGCGCGGGCCGTCTACAATGAGCAGTTCTTC. Translating gives CASSLARAVYNEQFF.

The chain combines TRBV7-8 with TRBJ1-5, with no clear D. Germline V gene lookup returns CDR1 SGHVS and CDR2 FQNEAQ. The CDR3 runs to 13 residues. V was shortened by 1 base and J by 5 bases, with 6 bases between the two germline ends. The CDR3 is CASSLVPDQPQHF. DNA of the CDR3: TGTGCCAGCAGCTTAGTTCCCGATCAGCCCCAGCATTTT.

Only a few counts were recorded for this clone. The chain recombines TRBV20-1 with TRBJ1-1, with unresolved D. The V gene lost 3 bases and the J gene lost 0 bases, with 2 bases spanning the gap. The CDR3 runs 11 residues. CDR1 and CDR2 (germline): DFQATT, SNEGSKA (reference sequence). CDR3 DNA: TGCAGTGCTAGTTTGAACACTGAAGCTTTCTTT. Its protein product is CSASLNTEAFF.

This chain joins TRBV9 and TRBJ2-3; D gene ambiguous. CDR3 length equals 17 residues. V was clipped by 4 bases and J by 0 bases, with 18 bases between them. Per the germline V gene, CDR1 is SGDLS and CDR2 is YYNGEE. In DNA form, the CDR3 reads TGTGCCAGCAGCCCTCGTACCGGGCTGATAAGCACAGATACGCAGTATTTT. Translating gives CASSPRTGLISTDTQYF. Complete variable domain (other parts from reference TRBV9 and TRBJ2-3): DSGVTQTPKHLITATGQRVTLRCSPRSGDLSVYWYQQSLDQGLQFLIQYYNGEERAKGNILERFSAQQFPDLHSELNLSSLELGDSALYFCASSPRTGLISTDTQYFGPGTRLTVL.

The chain is built from TRBV29-1 and TRBJ2-5; D is unresolved. Trimming shortened V by 2 bases and J by 2 bases, and 9 bases separated the two germline ends. The CDR3 sequence is 13 residues long. In germline, CDR1 is SQVTM, CDR2 ANQGSEA. The CDR3 region is CSVEFTIQETQYF. Here the CDR3 DNA reads TGCAGCGTTGAATTTACGATACAAGAGACCCAGTACTTC.